This T cell receptor (beta chain) was sequenced during a study of technical replicates of blood from a handful of donors. Assay used: immunoSEQ multiplex PCR; TCRdb lists only in-frame clones, some missing. The table shows about 74,000 clones, with about 81% occurring only once. Per germline, CDR1 MNHNS and CDR2 SASEGT. The CDR3 sequence is 15 residues long. Unmatched junction bases numbered 6, after V lost 2 bases and J lost 4 bases. The clonotype originates from a human donor in good health. Some clones in this sample may be carry-over from other donors' samples. The gene calls are TRBV6-1 and TRBJ2-7; 9 nucleotides line up with TRBD2. The sequencing sample was made of PBMCs. The CDR3 protein is CASSEILAGVYEQYF. The CDR3 DNA reads TGTGCCAGCAGTGAAATCTTAGCGGGAGTTTACGAGCAGTACTTC.